This TCR beta chain was sequenced in a study of T-cell reconstitution after alpha-beta-depleted transplantation in children (dated by TCRdb to the mid-2010s). General notes on the study: Using TCR repertoire profiling, the study quantitatively followed how T-cell immune reconstitution unfolded in children after TCRalphabeta/CD19-depleted allogeneic hematopoietic cell transplantation.

Libraries were constructed by PCR. The sample was run on an Illumina HiSeq 2500. TCR library preparation used molecular barcoding, with unique molecular identifiers applied to normalize quantification of the TCRbeta repertoire. Through fastp at Q25 and MiXCR, TCRdb rebuilt clones from the public reads, retaining in-frame beta chains. CDR3 protein duplicates are merged, each entry listing the most common genes and DNA. The sample includes roughly 500,000 distinct CDR3 sequences, with more than 9% observed a single time. The ten largest clones capture 2% to 2.5% of the sample. There are 16 amino acids in the CDR3, from cysteine to phenylalanine inclusive. Only CDR3 DNA remains: 48 bases, in frame from the first base. The germline V gene encodes CDR1 LGHNA and CDR2 YNFKEQ. V and J are trimmed by 4 bases and 3 bases, and the gene matches miss 11 bases of the junction. The paper's findings and limits, for the study overall: About two months after transplant, the apparently early recovery of alphabetaT-cell counts reportedly depended on just several hundred clones that had expanded rapidly and came from non-depleted graft cells. The frequencies of hyperexpanded clones fell over the following months, and after one year, T-cell counts and TCRbeta diversity were mostly attributed to newly produced T cells. The high TCRbeta diversity at day 60 in some patients was ascribed to recipient T cells and intrathymic progenitors that had survived conditioning.

Taken with the paper, the label for treatment or condition translates to: allogeneic hematopoietic cell transplantation with graft depleted of TCRalphabeta T cells and CD19 B cells. The children who served as transplant recipients had been given grafts of TCRalphabeta/CD19-depleted allogeneic hematopoietic cells. In its sample, this clonotype was seen many times. The antigen it binds to is not known. No base quality values were provided; no much bigger clone lies one nucleotide off. The sample was PBMCs, taken before TCRalphabeta/CD19-depleted stem cell transplant. The chain was built from TRBV4-2 and TRBJ2-7; 8 bases in the middle match TRBD2. This clonotype originated in a child younger than 10 with inherited bone marrow failure, due to receive a stem cell transplant. The CDR3 sequence is CASSPESGSASYEQYF. The nucleotide sequence is given as TGTGCCAGCAGCCCAGAGAGCGGGAGTGCAAGCTACGAGCAGTACTTC.